The clone carrying this T cell receptor (beta chain) was seen only a few times. The CDR3 length is 14 residues. The V end was cut by 6 bases, the J end by 3 bases, with 14 bases between. Germline lookup yields CDR1 MNHEY and CDR2 SVGAGI. One entry per CDR3 protein results from TCRdb running MiXCR on the RT-PCR reads. The sample consists of about 74,000 distinct CDR3 sequences, more than 25% of them appearing once. This record comes from a study of patients and donors after allogeneic stem cell transplantation. This TCR was recovered from a human donor who was either an allogeneic HSCT recipient or a stem cell or donor lymphocyte infusion donor (not recorded which). It is not recorded whose cells these are; they may come from a transplant donor. The V and J genes are TRBV6-5 and TRBJ1-2; tentative D call: TRBD1 (5 bases). The material sequenced was blood, either unsorted or a sorted T cell fraction (not recorded which). The CDR3 region is CASSDSIYYYGYTF. The CDR3 nucleotides are TGTGCCAGCAGCGACAGTATTTACTACTATGGCTACACCTTC.